The rows below give T cell receptor beta chains drawn from one sample of a study of post-analysis software for immune sequencing data. TCRdb used MiXCR to reprocess the PCR reads, holding one entry per CDR3 protein. The sample lists hundreds of thousands of distinct CDR3 sequences; 53% were seen once. The specimen was blood. The receptors derive from a girl under 18 with multiple sclerosis. Each CDR3 is given with its conserved first and last residue. D genes are given only for firm matches. Clone size is not always given. Where it is, it says once, few, many or a class for expanded clones.

len: 16
abundance: -
j_gene: TRBJ1-2
v_gene: TRBV7-9
d_gene: -
CDR3aa: CASTDSRGGTNYGYTF
CDR3nt: TGTGCCAGCACCGACTCCCGGGGAGGGACTAACTATGGCTACACCTTC

len: 13
abundance: -
j_gene: TRBJ1-2
v_gene: TRBV29-1
d_gene: -
CDR3aa: CSVEEGFNYGYTF
CDR3nt: TGCAGCGTTGAAGAGGGGTTCAACTATGGCTACACCTTC

len: 15
abundance: -
j_gene: TRBJ2-1
v_gene: TRBV9
d_gene: -
CDR3aa: CASSPRDFYYNEQFF
CDR3nt: TGTGCCAGCAGCCCCCGGGACTTTTACTACAATGAGCAGTTCTTC

len: 14
abundance: few
j_gene: TRBJ2-7
v_gene: TRBV5-1
d_gene: -
CDR3aa: CASSYTGGSHEQYF
CDR3nt: TGCGCCAGCAGCTACACCGGGGGCAGCCACGAGCAGTACTTC

len: 14
abundance: -
j_gene: TRBJ1-2
v_gene: TRBV3-1
d_gene: -
CDR3aa: CASSQEGRKVGYTF
CDR3nt: TGTGCCAGCAGCCAAGAGGGGCGTAAGGTCGGCTACACCTTC

len: 15
abundance: -
j_gene: TRBJ2-7
v_gene: TRBV20-1
d_gene: -
CDR3aa: CSARVGPGSSYEQYF
CDR3nt: TGCAGTGCTAGAGTTGGTCCGGGAAGCTCCTACGAGCAGTACTTC

len: 15
abundance: -
j_gene: TRBJ1-1
v_gene: TRBV18
d_gene: -
CDR3aa: CASSPSFGGNTEAFF
CDR3nt: TGTGCCAGCTCCCCCAGTTTCGGGGGGAACACTGAAGCTTTCTTT

len: 18
abundance: -
j_gene: TRBJ2-4
v_gene: TRBV5-1
d_gene: TRBD2
CDR3aa: CASSLGGLAGDVENIQYF
CDR3nt: TGCGCCAGCAGCTTGGGGGGACTAGCGGGAGATGTTGAAAACATTCAGTACTTC

len: 11
abundance: few
j_gene: TRBJ1-2
v_gene: TRBV29-1
d_gene: -
CDR3aa: CSVGGIGGYTF
CDR3nt: TGCAGCGTTGGGGGGATAGGTGGCTACACCTTC

len: 14
abundance: -
j_gene: TRBJ2-7
v_gene: TRBV10-3
d_gene: -
CDR3aa: CAISESRGRDEQYF
CDR3nt: TGTGCCATCAGTGAGTCCAGGGGACGTGACGAGCAGTACTTC

len: 14
abundance: once
j_gene: TRBJ1-5
v_gene: TRBV4-1
d_gene: -
CDR3aa: CASSQGWVNPPQHF
CDR3nt: TGCGCCAGCAGCCAAGGGTGGGTGAATCCGCCCCAGCATTTT

len: 16
abundance: -
j_gene: TRBJ2-1
v_gene: TRBV7-3
d_gene: -
CDR3aa: CASSPVGGFSYNEQFF
CDR3nt: TGTGCCAGCAGCCCTGTCGGGGGATTCTCCTACAATGAGCAGTTCTTC

len: 15
abundance: -
j_gene: TRBJ2-7
v_gene: TRBV4-2
d_gene: TRBD1
CDR3aa: CASSRGGTGVDEQYF
CDR3nt: TGTGCCAGCAGTCGAGGGGGGACAGGGGTGGACGAGCAGTACTTC

len: 14
abundance: few
j_gene: TRBJ2-7
v_gene: TRBV6-6
d_gene: -
CDR3aa: CASSYSDRPGEQYF
CDR3nt: TGTGCCAGCAGTTACTCGGACCGTCCTGGCGAGCAGTACTTC

len: 14
abundance: -
j_gene: TRBJ1-5
v_gene: TRBV3-1
d_gene: -
CDR3aa: CASSPLMDSKPQHF
CDR3nt: TGTGCCAGCAGCCCTCTCATGGACAGCAAGCCCCAGCATTTT

len: 15
abundance: few
j_gene: TRBJ2-5
v_gene: TRBV5-1
d_gene: -
CDR3aa: CASSLASHHQETQYF
CDR3nt: TGCGCCAGCAGCTTGGCCAGCCACCACCAAGAGACCCAGTACTTC

len: 16
abundance: once
j_gene: TRBJ1-6
v_gene: TRBV6-1
d_gene: TRBD1
CDR3aa: CASSPLQGRSDSPLHF
CDR3nt: TGTGCCAGCAGTCCACTACAGGGGCGTAGTGATTCACCCCTCCACTTT

len: 14
abundance: -
j_gene: TRBJ1-2
v_gene: TRBV20-1
d_gene: -
CDR3aa: CSATRAGLNYGYTF
CDR3nt: TGCAGTGCTACTCGAGCGGGGCTTAACTATGGCTACACCTTC

len: 14
abundance: -
j_gene: TRBJ1-2
v_gene: TRBV20-1
d_gene: TRBD1
CDR3aa: CSATGDRVDYGYTF
CDR3nt: TGCAGTGCTACTGGGGACAGGGTGGACTATGGCTACACCTTC

len: 14
abundance: few
j_gene: TRBJ2-3
v_gene: TRBV27
d_gene: -
CDR3aa: CASSLEGALNTQYF
CDR3nt: TGTGCCAGCAGTTTAGAGGGCGCCCTGAATACGCAGTATTTT

len: 16
abundance: -
j_gene: TRBJ2-7
v_gene: TRBV5-1
d_gene: TRBD2
CDR3aa: CASSSSGTSGWNEQYF
CDR3nt: TGCGCCAGCAGCTCTAGCGGGACTAGCGGGTGGAACGAGCAGTACTTC

len: 11
abundance: -
j_gene: TRBJ1-2
v_gene: TRBV20-1
d_gene: -
CDR3aa: CSAIGGEGYTF
CDR3nt: TGCAGTGCTATAGGAGGGGAAGGCTACACCTTC

len: 15
abundance: few
j_gene: TRBJ2-3
v_gene: TRBV6-5
d_gene: -
CDR3aa: CASSYWSANRDTQYF
CDR3nt: TGTGCCAGCAGTTATTGGTCCGCAAATAGGGATACGCAGTATTTT

len: 14
abundance: -
j_gene: TRBJ2-5
v_gene: TRBV6-5
d_gene: TRBD1
CDR3aa: CASKLHRGQETQYF
CDR3nt: TGTGCCAGCAAGCTTCACAGGGGACAAGAGACCCAGTACTTC

len: 14
abundance: -
j_gene: TRBJ2-7
v_gene: TRBV5-1
d_gene: -
CDR3aa: CASSPSGTSYEQYF
CDR3nt: TGCGCCAGCAGTCCGAGCGGTACTTCCTACGAGCAGTACTTC

len: 15
abundance: -
j_gene: TRBJ1-1
v_gene: TRBV12-3/TRBV12-4
d_gene: TRBD1
CDR3aa: CASSRRQGSNTEAFF
CDR3nt: TGTGCCAGCAGTCGTAGACAGGGGTCGAACACTGAAGCTTTCTTT

len: 14
abundance: -
j_gene: TRBJ1-6
v_gene: TRBV6-5
d_gene: TRBD1
CDR3aa: CASRPGQGNSPLHF
CDR3nt: TGTGCCAGCAGGCCGGGACAGGGGAATTCACCCCTCCACTTT

len: 14
abundance: few
j_gene: TRBJ2-3
v_gene: TRBV11-2
d_gene: TRBD2
CDR3aa: CASTHRGGTDTQYF
CDR3nt: TGTGCCAGCACCCACCGCGGGGGGACAGATACGCAGTATTTT

len: 12
abundance: few
j_gene: TRBJ2-1
v_gene: TRBV29-1
d_gene: TRBD2
CDR3aa: CSVGLADNEQFF
CDR3nt: TGCAGCGTTGGACTAGCGGACAATGAGCAGTTCTTC

len: 16
abundance: few
j_gene: TRBJ2-6
v_gene: TRBV4-2
d_gene: -
CDR3aa: CASSQEAFSGANVLTF
CDR3nt: TGTGCCAGCAGCCAAGAGGCCTTCTCTGGGGCCAACGTCCTGACTTTC

len: 12
abundance: few
j_gene: TRBJ2-3
v_gene: TRBV6-5
d_gene: -
CDR3aa: CASSYDRVTQYF
CDR3nt: TGTGCCAGCAGTTATGATCGGGTGACGCAGTATTTT

len: 14
abundance: -
j_gene: TRBJ2-7
v_gene: TRBV15
d_gene: -
CDR3aa: CATSKGLHPSEQYF
CDR3nt: TGTGCCACCAGCAAGGGCCTCCATCCGAGCGAGCAGTACTTC

len: 14
abundance: -
j_gene: TRBJ2-7
v_gene: TRBV12-3/TRBV12-4
d_gene: TRBD2
CDR3aa: CASSPGGSFYEQYF
CDR3nt: TGTGCCAGCAGTCCGGGAGGCTCCTTCTACGAGCAGTACTTC

len: 14
abundance: -
j_gene: TRBJ2-5
v_gene: TRBV20-1
d_gene: TRBD2
CDR3aa: CSASRTSGGRTQYF
CDR3nt: TGCAGTGCGAGCCGTACGAGTGGCGGGAGGACTCAGTACTTC

len: 13
abundance: -
j_gene: TRBJ2-3
v_gene: TRBV29-1
d_gene: -
CDR3aa: CSVRRGHADTQYF
CDR3nt: TGCAGCGTTCGGAGGGGGCACGCAGATACGCAGTATTTT

len: 17
abundance: -
j_gene: TRBJ2-4
v_gene: TRBV5-5
d_gene: -
CDR3aa: CASSLEWAGAAKNIQYF
CDR3nt: TGTGCCAGCAGCTTGGAGTGGGCCGGTGCGGCCAAAAACATTCAGTACTTC

len: 17
abundance: -
j_gene: TRBJ2-7
v_gene: TRBV6-5
d_gene: -
CDR3aa: CASSYRGVKGDSYEQYF
CDR3nt: TGTGCCAGCAGTTACAGAGGCGTCAAGGGGGATTCCTACGAGCAGTACTTC

len: 17
abundance: once
j_gene: TRBJ2-1
v_gene: TRBV5-1
d_gene: TRBD2
CDR3aa: CASSAGLGPSSYNEQFF
CDR3nt: TGCGCCAGCAGCGCCGGACTAGGCCCCAGCTCCTACAATGAGCAGTTCTTC

len: 16
abundance: -
j_gene: TRBJ1-2
v_gene: TRBV6-2/TRBV6-3
d_gene: -
CDR3aa: CASSPTSGGVKYGYTF
CDR3nt: TGTGCCAGCAGTCCGACTAGCGGGGGGGTTAAGTATGGCTACACCTTC

len: 16
abundance: -
j_gene: TRBJ2-7
v_gene: TRBV14
d_gene: TRBD1
CDR3aa: CASSQGMGDRTYEQYF
CDR3nt: TGTGCCAGCAGCCAAGGCATGGGGGACAGGACGTACGAGCAGTACTTC

len: 11
abundance: -
j_gene: TRBJ2-5
v_gene: TRBV20-1
d_gene: -
CDR3aa: CSVVQGETQYF
CDR3nt: TGCAGTGTTGTCCAGGGAGAGACCCAGTACTTC

len: 19
abundance: -
j_gene: TRBJ2-7
v_gene: TRBV7-3
d_gene: TRBD2
CDR3aa: CASSLIGGGLPRTSYEQYF
CDR3nt: TGTGCCAGCAGCTTAATCGGGGGAGGGCTGCCGAGGACCAGCTACGAGCAGTACTTC

len: 15
abundance: once
j_gene: TRBJ1-5
v_gene: TRBV5-1
d_gene: -
CDR3aa: CASSLGDHSNQPQHF
CDR3nt: TGCGCCAGCAGCTTGGGGGACCATAGCAATCAGCCCCAGCATTTT

len: 16
abundance: few
j_gene: TRBJ2-4
v_gene: TRBV4-1
d_gene: -
CDR3aa: CASSYPGVSAGNIQYF
CDR3nt: TGCGCCAGCAGCTACCCGGGCGTTTCAGCCGGAAACATTCAGTACTTC

len: 15
abundance: -
j_gene: TRBJ2-7
v_gene: TRBV12-3/TRBV12-4
d_gene: TRBD2
CDR3aa: CASSAIQRGNYEQYF
CDR3nt: TGTGCCAGCAGTGCGATCCAGCGGGGGAACTACGAGCAGTACTTC

len: 14
abundance: -
j_gene: TRBJ2-4
v_gene: TRBV5-1
d_gene: -
CDR3aa: CASGESAAKNIQYF
CDR3nt: TGCGCCAGCGGAGAGTCAGCAGCCAAAAACATTCAGTACTTC

len: 15
abundance: -
j_gene: TRBJ1-6
v_gene: TRBV7-6
d_gene: -
CDR3aa: CASSLGQGPNSPLHF
CDR3nt: TGTGCCAGCAGCTTAGGGCAGGGCCCTAATTCACCCCTCCACTTT

len: 16
abundance: -
j_gene: TRBJ2-5
v_gene: TRBV7-2
d_gene: TRBD2
CDR3aa: CASSRGVAGGEETQYF
CDR3nt: TGTGCCAGCAGCCGAGGCGTGGCGGGGGGTGAAGAGACCCAGTACTTC

len: 14
abundance: few
j_gene: TRBJ1-1
v_gene: TRBV29-1
d_gene: -
CDR3aa: CSVEKGSGSTEAFF
CDR3nt: TGCAGCGTTGAAAAGGGGTCTGGGAGCACTGAAGCTTTCTTT

len: 16
abundance: -
j_gene: TRBJ2-5
v_gene: TRBV5-5
d_gene: TRBD1
CDR3aa: CASSFYQGAGRETQYF
CDR3nt: TGTGCCAGCAGCTTTTATCAGGGGGCTGGACGAGAGACCCAGTACTTC

len: 13
abundance: -
j_gene: TRBJ2-1
v_gene: TRBV4-1
d_gene: -
CDR3aa: CASSQDWDNEQFF
CDR3nt: TGCGCCAGCAGCCAAGATTGGGACAATGAGCAGTTCTTC

len: 15
abundance: -
j_gene: TRBJ1-2
v_gene: TRBV7-3
d_gene: TRBD1
CDR3aa: CASSLTGGSNYGYTF
CDR3nt: TGTGCCAGCAGCTTGACAGGGGGATCTAACTATGGCTACACCTTC

len: 14
abundance: -
j_gene: TRBJ2-1
v_gene: TRBV5-5
d_gene: -
CDR3aa: CASTPGTRGDEQFF
CDR3nt: TGTGCCAGCACTCCTGGGACCCGGGGCGATGAGCAGTTCTTC